This T cell receptor beta chain is drawn from a study of blood T cell repertoires in COVID-19. Clinical history reported by participants formed the basis on which cohorts were assigned. Recovered status applied to Cohort 3 donors who had two consecutive negative PCRs. It also applied to those with clearance or with symptom resolution. The germline gives CDR1 SGHTA, CDR2 FQGNSA. This CDR3 is built from 13 residues. The V and J ends lost 4 bases and 7 bases respectively, with 11 bases between them. As processed by the authors: Amplification with reference gene primers provided the estimates of nucleated cell counts. Data came from immunoSEQ multiplex PCR; TCRdb stores just in-frame clones and leaves some out. The V and J calls and the clone size are those of that table, but D and trimming were determined from the DNA. The sample includes roughly 500,000 clones, roughly 90% seen only once; the top ten take about 2%.

The sample comprised PBMCs or T cells enriched from blood (not recorded which). The TCR originated in a woman aged 40 to 50 who had recovered from COVID-19. The V call is TRBV7-2, the J call TRBJ2-1; D gene uncertain. The DNA for the CDR3 is TGTGCCAGCAGCTCCTCTCTCCTGAATGAGCAGTTCTTC. Its translation is CASSSSLLNEQFF.